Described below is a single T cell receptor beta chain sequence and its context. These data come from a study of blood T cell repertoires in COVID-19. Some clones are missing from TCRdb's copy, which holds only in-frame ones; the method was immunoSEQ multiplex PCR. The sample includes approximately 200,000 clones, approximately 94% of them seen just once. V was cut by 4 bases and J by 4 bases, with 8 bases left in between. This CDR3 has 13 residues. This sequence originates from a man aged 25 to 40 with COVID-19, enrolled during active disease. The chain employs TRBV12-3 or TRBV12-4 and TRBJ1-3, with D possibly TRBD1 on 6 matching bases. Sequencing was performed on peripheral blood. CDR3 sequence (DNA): TGTGCCAGCAGTTCGACAGGAGGAAACACCATATATTTT. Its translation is CASSSTGGNTIYF.